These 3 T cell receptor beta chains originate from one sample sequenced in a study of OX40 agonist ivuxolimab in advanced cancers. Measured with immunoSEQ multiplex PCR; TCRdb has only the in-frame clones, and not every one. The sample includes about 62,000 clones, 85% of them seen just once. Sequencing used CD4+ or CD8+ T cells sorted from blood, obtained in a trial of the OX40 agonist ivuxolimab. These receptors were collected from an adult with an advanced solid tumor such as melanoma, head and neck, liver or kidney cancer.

This CDR3 reads CATTWDGGNQPQHF. DNA of the CDR3: TGTGCCACCACGTGGGACGGGGGCAATCAGCCCCAGCATTTT. The chain links TRBV28 to TRBJ1-5, with D maybe TRBD1 (5 bases). Germline V gives CDR1 MDHEN, CDR2 SYDVKM. CDR3 length equals 14 residues. V lost 10 bases and J lost 2, with 15 bases in between.

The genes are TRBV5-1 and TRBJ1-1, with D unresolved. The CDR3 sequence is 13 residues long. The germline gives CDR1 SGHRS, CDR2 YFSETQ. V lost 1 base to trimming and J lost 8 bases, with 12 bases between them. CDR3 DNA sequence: TGCGCCAGCAGCTTGAACGCCGGCAGAGAAGCTTTCTTT. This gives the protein CASSLNAGREAFF.

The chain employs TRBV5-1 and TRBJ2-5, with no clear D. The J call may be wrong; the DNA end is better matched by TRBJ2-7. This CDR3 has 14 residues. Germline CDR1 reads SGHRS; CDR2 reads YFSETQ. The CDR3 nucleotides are TGCGCCAGCAGCCCTGGTTCCTTTGCATTCGAGCAGTACTTC. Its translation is CASSPGSFAFEQYF.